These 27 T cell receptor beta chains share one sample of origin, sequenced in a study of beta chain features in type 1 diabetes. The isolated RNA, all of it, was reverse transcribed, so expressed TCRB transcripts were what got sequenced. Only in-frame clones appear in the TCRdb table, and some are missing; sequencing was by immunoSEQ multiplex PCR. The sample carries under 450,000 clones, approximately 15% recorded once. Sequenced: naive CD4+ T cells from blood. These receptors were taken from a man younger than 40 in good health.

A few counts support this clone. DNA of the CDR3: TGTGCCTGGAGGCCGGGACCCGGGGGCTACACCTTC. This encodes CAWRPGPGGYTF. The genes are TRBV30 and TRBJ1-2; D may be TRBD1 (5 bases). The germline V gene has CDR1 GTSNPN and CDR2 SVGIG (reference sequence). Trimming stripped 3 bases from V and 8 bases from J, with 13 bases between. The CDR3 runs to 12 residues.

This clone came up a few times. This chain links TRBV6-1 with TRBJ1-1; maybe TRBD1 (5 bases). V lost 8 bases and J lost 11, with 18 bases in between. CDR3 length: 12 amino acids. Germline-derived CDR1 and CDR2 are MNHNS and SASEGT. CDR3 protein: CASQKGHQTAFF. The CDR3 DNA sequence: TGTGCCAGCCAGAAGGGGCACCAAACTGCTTTCTTT.

This clone appeared a few times. V usage is TRBV25-1 and J usage is TRBJ2-7; D uncertain. Per the germline V gene, CDR1 is MGHDK and CDR2 is SYGVNS. The CDR3 is made up of 15 amino acids. V shed 2 bases and J shed 3 bases, with 14 bases lying between them. The CDR3 DNA sequence: TGTGCCAGCAGTGAACGTGGATCGAGTTACTACGAGCAGTACTTC. Its translation is CASSERGSSYYEQYF.

This clone appeared a few times. The genes are TRBV30 and TRBJ1-5; 9 nucleotides line up with TRBD1. Germline CDR1 reads GTSNPN; CDR2 reads SVGIG (reference sequence). Trimming took 5 bases from V and 3 from J; bases not matched to a gene: 11. This CDR3 is 16 amino acids long. The CDR3 sequence is CAWGRGGTGNNQPQHF. The CDR3 bases are TGTGCCTGGGGGAGAGGCGGGACAGGGAACAATCAGCCCCAGCATTTT.

The V call is TRBV28, the J call TRBJ2-7; TRBD2 might be the D (5 bases). Germline assignment: CDR1 MDHEN and CDR2 SYDVKM. This CDR3 region has 15 residues. V lost 6 bases and J lost 3, with 18 bases in between. The CDR3 DNA reads TGTGCCAGCAGCAAACTGGAGGCCCGGGACTACGAGCAGTACTTC. It specifies CASSKLEARDYEQYF. Full variable domain (missing parts from reference TRBV28 and TRBJ2-7): DVKVTQSSRYLVKRTGEKVFLECVQDMDHENMFWYRQDPGLGLRLIYFSYDVKMKEKGDIPEGYSVSREKKERFSLILESASTNQTSMYLCASSKLEARDYEQYFGPGTRLTVT.

The rearrangement uses TRBV7-2 and TRBJ1-6; tentative D call: TRBD1 (5 bases). Trimming stripped 2 bases from V and 8 bases from J, with 10 bases between. Looked up from germline, CDR1 is SGHTA and CDR2 is FQGNSA. CDR3 length: 14 residues. The CDR3 nucleotides read TGTGCCAGCAGCTTACTGCAAGGGGATTCACCCCTCCACTTT. Amino acid sequence: CASSLLQGDSPLHF. The entire variable domain, with the rest obtained from reference TRBV7-2 and TRBJ1-6, is as follows: GAGVSQSPSNKVTEKGKDVELRCDPISGHTALYWYRQSLGQGLEFLIYFQGNSAPDKSGLPSDRFSAERTGGSVSTLTIQRTQQEDSAVYLCASSLLQGDSPLHFGNGTRLTVT.

This chain uses TRBV14 with TRBJ2-2; D perhaps matches TRBD2 (6 bases). The germline V gene encodes CDR1 SGHDN and CDR2 FVKESK. Trimming left V 4 bases short and J 7 bases short, with 13 bases between. CDR3 size: 14 residues. Written as DNA, the CDR3 is TGTGCCAGCAGCCTTAGCGGCGGGATCGGGGAGCTGTTTTTT. It specifies CASSLSGGIGELFF.

The chain has TRBV5-1 and TRBJ2-5, with TRBD2 matching 8 bases. CDR1 and CDR2 (germline): SGHRS, YFSETQ. The CDR3 totals 15 residues. V shed 0 bases and J 4 bases; nucleotides not matched to a gene: 5. CDR3 nucleotide sequence: TGCGCCAGCAGCTTGGCAGCGGGGGTCTCAGAGACCCAGTACTTC. Its translation is CASSLAAGVSETQYF.

The chain's CDR3 is CASSPGQTIRTDTQYF. The CDR3 DNA reads as TGTGCCAGCAGCCCGGGACAGACAATTCGCACAGATACGCAGTATTTT. The chain links TRBV7-2 to TRBJ2-3, with 7 bases fitting TRBD1. V was pared by 5 bases and J by 1 base, with 9 bases of the junction left unmatched. The CDR3 is 16 residues long. Germline V gene data show CDR1 as SGHTA and CDR2 as FQGNSA.

This clone was seen more than once but under ten times. J is TRBJ1-3 and V is TRBV25-1; the D is unclear. The CDR3 is 14 amino acids. Germline CDR1 MGHDK, CDR2 SYGVNS. Between the trimmed V and J ends, which lost 3 bases and 0 bases, there was a span of 6 bases. CDR3 protein: CASSETSSGNTIYF. CDR3 coding DNA: TGTGCCAGCAGTGAGACAAGCTCTGGAAACACCATATATTTT.

J is TRBJ1-2 and V is TRBV9; 7 bases align to TRBD1. The CDR3 consists of 14 residues. V dropped 0 bases and J dropped 5; count of bases not matched to a gene: 4. Germline loops: CDR1 SGDLS, CDR2 YYNGEE. The CDR3 sequence is CASSVGTGEYGYTF. CDR3 nucleotides: TGTGCCAGCAGCGTAGGCACAGGGGAATATGGCTACACCTTC.

The genes are TRBV30 and TRBJ2-7, with unresolved D. Looked up from germline, CDR1 is GTSNPN and CDR2 is SVGIG (reference sequence). The length of the CDR3 is 12 residues. Trimming cost V 4 bases and J 12 bases, with 19 bases left between them. CDR3 sequence: CAWIGNPGRLYV. The DNA of the CDR3 is TGTGCCTGGATTGGTAATCCTGGGCGATTGTACGTC.

In this sample, this clone turned up a few times. CDR3 protein: CASSQLVTGTYGYTF. The CDR3 nucleotides are TGTGCCAGCAGTCAACTAGTGACAGGGACCTATGGCTACACCTTC. The rearrangement joins TRBV6-5 to TRBJ1-2, with 7 bases identical to TRBD1. Unmatched junction bases numbered 10, after V lost 5 bases and J lost 4 bases. The germline V gene has CDR1 MNHEY and CDR2 SVGAGI. CDR3 length: 15 residues.

The chain employs TRBV6-6 and TRBJ2-5; D is uncertain. Germline V gene data show CDR1 as MNHNY and CDR2 as SVGAGI (reference sequence). There are 15 residues in the CDR3. Trimming took off 0 bases at V and 0 bases at J, with 8 bases between the two ends. Here the CDR3 DNA reads TGTGCCAGCAGTTACTCGTTGCTGGACCAAGAGACCCAGTACTTC. Translation gives CASSYSLLDQETQYF.

V gene TRBV4-1 combines with J gene TRBJ2-3, with no clear D. Germline V gene lookup returns CDR1 MGHRA and CDR2 YSYEKL. With 0 bases removed from V and 4 bases from J, the gap between germline ends came to 8 bases. The CDR3 loop spans 14 amino acids. CDR3: CASSQDLIADTQYF. In DNA, the CDR3 is TGCGCCAGCAGCCAAGATCTAATCGCAGATACGCAGTATTTT.

This sequence joins TRBV7-9 and TRBJ2-1, with TRBD2 matching 12 bases. CDR3 length: 16 amino acids. CDR1 is SEHNR, CDR2 FQNEAQ, per germline (reference sequence). The ends lost 2 bases at V and 4 bases at J; junction bases unmatched: 3. CDR3 DNA: TGTGCCAGCAGCTTAACTAGCGGGAGGCAGTACAATGAGCAGTTCTTC. Its protein product is CASSLTSGRQYNEQFF.

This clone appeared a single time. DNA for the CDR3: TGTGCCAGCAGTCGTAGCGGGGGATTAGGGGAGACCCAGTACTTC. It translates to CASSRSGGLGETQYF. V is TRBV5-4 and J is TRBJ2-5, with 9 bases aligning to TRBD2. The CDR3 sequence is 15 residues long. Germline-derived CDR1 and CDR2 are SGHNT and YYREEE (reference sequence). V trimming: 5 bases; J trimming: 5 bases; junction bases outside the gene matches: 10.

This clone was detected a few times. This chain links TRBV30 with TRBJ2-3; 9 bases are shared with TRBD2. Looked up from germline, CDR1 is GTSNPN and CDR2 is SVGIG (reference sequence). The CDR3 sequence is 15 residues long. Germline trimming cut 5 bases from V and 5 bases from J; bases unmatched to any gene: 11. Written as DNA, the CDR3 is TGTGCCTGGGGGGGTAGCGGGAGTGTTTTAGATACGCAGTATTTT. Translating it yields CAWGGSGSVLDTQYF.

V gene TRBV11-2 combines with J gene TRBJ2-1, with 9 bases identical to TRBD2. V lost 5 bases, J lost 9 bases, and 14 bases stayed unmatched. Germline CDR1 SGHAT, CDR2 FQNNGV. The CDR3 sequence is 16 residues long. CDR3 amino acids: CASSPDRIRTSAEQFF. The DNA of the CDR3 is TGTGCCAGCAGCCCGGATCGAATTCGGACTAGCGCTGAGCAGTTCTTC.

This clone was found a few times. V gene TRBV7-2 combines with J gene TRBJ2-3, with unresolved D. This CDR3 contains 15 residues. V was shortened by 5 bases and J by 2 bases, with 14 bases between the two germline ends. Germline loops: CDR1 SGHTA, CDR2 FQGNSA. Here the CDR3 DNA reads TGTGCCAGCAGCCCTAGTGGGTATAACACAGATACGCAGTATTTT. It specifies CASSPSGYNTDTQYF.

The V call is TRBV20-1, the J call TRBJ2-1; the D gene is possibly TRBD2 (5 bases). The CDR3 has 11 residues. Trimming shortened V by 6 bases and J by 14 bases, and 17 bases separated the two germline ends. Germline V gene lookup returns CDR1 DFQATT and CDR2 SNEGSKA (reference sequence). The CDR3, as DNA: TGCAGTGCCTGGGGAAGCGGACTTAAGTTCTTC. This gives the protein CSAWGSGLKFF.

This chain joins TRBV5-4 and TRBJ2-1, with D possibly being TRBD1 (5 bases). CDR3 length: 15 residues. Germline CDR1 is SGHNT and CDR2 is YYREEE (reference sequence). V was trimmed by 4 bases and J by 4 bases, leaving 15 bases between them. The CDR3 is CASSPPRQKYNEQFF. In DNA, the CDR3 is TGTGCCAGCAGCCCGCCCCGACAGAAATACAATGAGCAGTTCTTC. Complete variable domain (other parts from reference TRBV5-4 and TRBJ2-1): ETGVTQSPTHLIKTRGQQVTLRCSSQSGHNTVSWYQQALGQGPQFIFQYYREEENGRGNFPPRFSGLQFPNYSSELNVNALELDDSALYLCASSPPRQKYNEQFFGPGTRLTVL.

This clone was recorded a few times. This sequence joins TRBV4-1 and TRBJ2-7; TRBD1 matches at 7 bases. The CDR3 totals 15 residues. Germline CDR1 reads MGHRA; CDR2 reads YSYEKL. With V trimmed by 4 bases and J by 6 bases, 12 bases remained unmatched. This CDR3 reads CASSLLLDRAREQYF. In DNA form, the CDR3 reads TGCGCCAGCAGCCTTCTACTAGACAGGGCCCGCGAGCAGTACTTC.

This clone has a handful of counts. The chain links TRBV7-2 to TRBJ2-5; D might be TRBD1 (5 bases). V was shortened by 6 bases and J by 3 bases, with 8 bases between the two germline ends. The germline V gene encodes CDR1 SGHTA and CDR2 FQGNSA. This CDR3 comprises 12 residues. Here the CDR3 DNA reads TGTGCCAGCAGACAGACAGAAGAGACCCAGTACTTC. Protein: CASRQTEETQYF.

The sample holds a few counts of this clone. V usage is TRBV18 and J usage is TRBJ2-2; no definite D call. The CDR3 has 14 amino acids. V shed 5 bases and J shed 2 bases, with 9 bases lying between them. Germline loops: CDR1 KGHSH, CDR2 LQKENI. The CDR3: CASSDRYNTGELFF. The CDR3 region has the DNA TGTGCCAGCTCAGACCGTTACAACACCGGGGAGCTGTTTTTT.

The CDR3 DNA follows: TGCGCCAGCAGACAGGGGTCTGAAAAACTGTTTTTT. Amino acids: CASRQGSEKLFF. The gene calls are TRBV4-3 and TRBJ1-4; the match to TRBD1 covers 7 bases. V trimming: 6 bases; J trimming: 7 bases; junction bases outside the gene matches: 2. Per germline, CDR1 LGHNA and CDR2 YSLEER. The CDR3 extends over 12 amino acids.

This chain links TRBV5-4 with TRBJ2-3; D is undetermined. V was clipped by 0 bases and J by 4 bases, with 3 bases between them. Germline V gene lookup returns CDR1 SGHNT and CDR2 YYREEE (reference sequence). This CDR3 is built from 12 residues. The CDR3 DNA sequence: TGTGCCAGCAGCTTGGACGCAGATACGCAGTATTTT. It codes for CASSLDADTQYF.